A single sample is the source of the 27 T cell receptor beta chains below, sequenced in a study of blood T cell repertoires in COVID-19. The repertoire was sequenced with immunoSEQ multiplex PCR; TCRdb's copy has only in-frame clones and lacks some. The top ten hold around 6.3% of the sample, which has under 75,000 clones, 80% to 90% seen once. The sequenced sample consisted of peripheral blood. The source of these receptors is a human donor in a cohort sampled during active COVID-19.

Concerning this clone: The junction departs from the called germline gene at one end, perhaps through a read error. This rearrangement joins TRBV29-1 to TRBJ2-3; weak D call: TRBD2 (5 bases). The CDR3 extends over 12 amino acids. Germline assignment: CDR1 SQVTM and CDR2 ANQGSEA. CDR3 DNA sequence: TGCAGCGCTGAACGAGGACTCTGGGCGCAGTATTTT. It encodes CSAERGLWAQYF.

In its sample, this clone was seen many times. The chain recombines TRBV6-5 with TRBJ1-5; TRBD1 matches at 8 bases. The CDR3 runs 13 residues. V shed 5 bases, J shed 4 bases, and the junction held 1 base outside the gene matches. Looked up from germline, CDR1 is MNHEY and CDR2 is SVGAGI. DNA for the CDR3: TGTGCCAGCAGTACAGGGGGTAATCAGCCCCAGCATTTT. It encodes CASSTGGNQPQHF.

The rearrangement uses TRBV2 and TRBJ1-3; 9 bases agree with TRBD1. CDR1 SNHLY and CDR2 FYNNEI come from the germline V gene. This CDR3 has 17 amino acids. The J segment lost 5 bases and the V segment lost 6 bases, leaving 14 bases of the junction unmatched. DNA for the CDR3: TGTGCCAGCAGCCTCGCTCATACGGGACAGGGTCGAAACACCATATATTTT. This translates into CASSLAHTGQGRNTIYF.

This chain connects TRBV9 to TRBJ2-5; 10 bases align to TRBD1. Germline V lookup: CDR1 SGDLS, CDR2 YYNGEE. V lost 4 bases, J lost 5 bases, and 8 bases stayed unmatched. The CDR3 is 15 amino acids. This CDR3 reads CASSPRDRGAETQYF. CDR3 coding DNA: TGTGCCAGCAGCCCCCGGGACAGGGGAGCGGAGACCCAGTACTTC.

This clone was picked up a small number of times. This rearrangement joins TRBV19 to TRBJ2-5, with D possibly matching TRBD1 (5 bases). V lost 0 bases, J lost 1 base, and 9 bases lay in between. The CDR3 is made up of 15 amino acids. Germline CDR1 LNHDA, CDR2 SQIVND (reference sequence). The CDR3 sequence is CASSIDIRAQETQYF. The DNA of the CDR3 is TGTGCCAGTAGTATAGACATCAGGGCCCAAGAGACCCAGTACTTC.

The J gene is TRBJ2-1, the V gene TRBV6-6; the D gene is possibly TRBD1 (6 bases). The CDR3 covers 14 residues. Between the trimmed V and J ends, which lost 8 bases and 8 bases, there was a span of 19 bases. Per the germline V gene, CDR1 is MNHNY and CDR2 is SVGAGI (reference sequence). The CDR3 DNA sequence: TGTGCCAGCCTGGGTCAGGGGCGCAGCTATGAGCAGTTCTTC. Its translation is CASLGQGRSYEQFF.

This chain links TRBV6-5 with TRBJ1-1, with D possibly matching TRBD1 (5 bases). This CDR3 spans 11 amino acids. Germline-derived CDR1 and CDR2 are MNHEY and SVGAGI. V lost 6 bases and J lost 4, with 6 bases in between. The CDR3 here is CASRGLTEAFF. CDR3 bases: TGTGCCAGCAGGGGGCTCACTGAAGCTTTCTTT.

This clone has a single count. The rearrangement joins TRBV9 to TRBJ1-2; the D gene is possibly TRBD1 (5 bases). Trimming took 2 bases from V and 7 from J, leaving 12 bases between them. Per the germline V gene, CDR1 is SGDLS and CDR2 is YYNGEE. The CDR3 consists of 13 residues. The CDR3 region has the DNA TGTGCCAGCAGCGTGCCCGGGGGATCTGGCTACACCTTC. Translation: CASSVPGGSGYTF.

The table lists this clone with a count of one. The V gene is TRBV21-1, the J gene TRBJ2-7; TRBD1 reflects the table's D call only, with no check against the DNA. TRBV21-1 is classified as a pseudogene. CDR3 size: 14 residues. CDR3 coding DNA: TGTGCCAGCGCCGAGACAGGGAAACTCTACGAGCAGTACTTC. Translated: CASAETGKLYEQYF.

This clone was seen once. The CDR3 is CASSTSGGTDTQYF. In DNA form, the CDR3 reads TGTGCCAGCAGTACTAGCGGGGGCACAGATACGCAGTATTTT. J is TRBJ2-3 and V is TRBV2; 10 positions agree with TRBD2. Trimming cost V 5 bases and J 1 base; bases outside gene matches: 0. The length of the CDR3 is 14 residues. Germline CDR1 reads SNHLY; CDR2 reads FYNNEI. Combining the CDR3 with reference TRBV2 and TRBJ2-3 gives the whole variable domain EPEVTQTPSHQVTQMGQEVILRCVPISNHLYFYWYRQILGQKVEFLVSFYNNEISEKSEIFDDQFSVERPDGSNFTLKIRSTKLEDSAMYFCASSTSGGTDTQYFGPGTRLTVL.

J is TRBJ2-5 and V is TRBV5-8, with TRBD2 matching over 11 bases. This CDR3 spans 18 amino acids. Germline lookup yields CDR1 SGHTS and CDR2 YDEGEE. The ends lost 5 bases at V and 0 bases at J; junction bases unmatched: 12. CDR3 bases: TGTGCCAGCAGGTCCGGGATACTAGCGGGAGCCGACCAAGAGACCCAGTACTTC. Amino acid sequence: CASRSGILAGADQETQYF.

J is TRBJ2-2 and V is TRBV6-6; D is uncertain. The CDR3 has 15 amino acids. Germline V gene data show CDR1 as MNHNY and CDR2 as SVGAGI (reference sequence). Trimming removed 6 bases from V and 1 base from J, with 12 bases in between. The CDR3 is CASSPPPRNTGELFF. CDR3 nucleotides: TGTGCCAGCAGCCCCCCCCCTAGGAACACCGGGGAGCTGTTTTTT.

The sample holds a few counts of this clone. The chain's CDR3 is CAWRGTGSFGYTF. The CDR3, as DNA: TGTGCCTGGAGGGGGACAGGGAGCTTTGGCTACACCTTC. The chain joins TRBV30 to TRBJ1-2, with 9 positions matching TRBD1. Germline lookup yields CDR1 GTSNPN and CDR2 SVGIG (reference sequence). CDR3 length: 13 residues. The trim removed 3 bases at V and 7 bases at J, leaving 6 bases unmatched.

The V call is TRBV2, the J call TRBJ1-1; 10 bases fit TRBD1. The CDR3 totals 14 residues. Germline trimming cut 7 bases from V and 3 bases from J; bases unmatched to any gene: 5. CDR1 is SNHLY, CDR2 FYNNEI, per germline. The CDR3 sequence: CASIGDRGHTEAFF. For the CDR3, the DNA is TGTGCCAGCATCGGAGACAGGGGGCACACTGAAGCTTTCTTT.

The chain couples TRBV12-3 or TRBV12-4 to TRBJ2-7, with D perhaps TRBD1 (6 bases). The CDR3 contains 13 residues. Between the trimmed V and J ends, which lost 6 bases and 4 bases, there was a span of 13 bases. CDR3 amino acids: CASSLRGAYEQYF. The DNA for the CDR3 is TGTGCCAGCAGCCTCAGGGGCGCTTACGAGCAGTACTTC.

The gene calls are TRBV3-1 (or the pseudogene TRBV3-2) and TRBJ1-3; TRBD1 aligns across 7 bases. The germline gives CDR1 LGHDT, CDR2 YNNKEL (reference sequence). This CDR3 is built from 14 residues. J gave up 4 bases and V 5 bases, and 5 bases lay outside the gene matches. Written as DNA, the CDR3 is TGTGCCAGCAGCGGTCCGGGACAGGGAAACACCATATATTTT. Amino acid sequence: CASSGPGQGNTIYF.

The gene calls are TRBV5-1 and TRBJ2-3, with D maybe TRBD2 (6 bases). V lost 3 bases and J lost 4, with 9 bases in between. Germline V gene sequence: CDR1 SGHRS, CDR2 YFSETQ. The CDR3 is 13 residues long. The CDR3 DNA is TGCGCCAGCAGCTCATCGGGGGCAGATACGCAGTATTTT. This codes for CASSSSGADTQYF.

The chain has TRBV3-1 (or the pseudogene TRBV3-2) and TRBJ2-1; a possible D gene is TRBD1 (7 bases). The V end was cut by 3 bases, the J end by 3 bases, with 12 bases between. The CDR3 has 15 amino acids. Germline V lookup: CDR1 LGHDT, CDR2 YNNKEL (reference sequence). The CDR3 here is CASSHSGGNYNEQFF. DNA for the CDR3: TGTGCCAGCAGCCACTCAGGGGGGAACTACAATGAGCAGTTCTTC.

The rearrangement joins TRBV27 to TRBJ2-5, with TRBD1 identical over 11 bases. The CDR3 is 14 amino acids. V dropped 6 bases and J dropped 4; count of bases not matched to a gene: 4. Germline loops: CDR1 MNHEY, CDR2 SMNVEV (reference sequence). CDR3 loop: CASRRTGGIETQYF. The CDR3 coding sequence is TGTGCCAGCAGGAGGACAGGGGGCATAGAGACCCAGTACTTC.

J is TRBJ1-4 and V is TRBV18, with TRBD1 matching over 7 bases. CDR1 is KGHSH and CDR2 is LQKENI in the germline V gene. The V gene end was trimmed by 4 bases and the J gene end by 7 bases; junction bases not matched to a gene: 6. The CDR3 contains 14 residues. The CDR3, as DNA: TGTGCCAGCTCACGAGGGACAGTGGGTGAAAAACTGTTTTTT. This translates into CASSRGTVGEKLFF.

For the CDR3, the DNA is TGTGCCAGCAGCCAGAGGCTAGCGGACGATACGCAGTATTTT. Protein sequence: CASSQRLADDTQYF. J is TRBJ2-3 and V is TRBV3-1 (or the pseudogene TRBV3-2), with 7 bases matching TRBD2. The CDR3 loop spans 14 amino acids. CDR1 is LGHDT and CDR2 is YNNKEL in the germline V gene (reference sequence). J lost 6 bases, V lost 3 bases, and 6 bases had no gene match.

This clone was observed a single time. The V gene is TRBV6-4, the J gene TRBJ1-2; 8 nucleotides agree with TRBD1. V lost 0 bases to trimming and J lost 1 base; unmatched junction nucleotides: 4. Germline V gives CDR1 MRHNA, CDR2 SNTAGT. This CDR3 is built from 16 residues. The CDR3 region has the DNA TGTGCCAGCAGTGACTCAGAGACAGGGGATAACTATGGCTACACCTTC. It translates to CASSDSETGDNYGYTF.

The V and J genes are TRBV27 and TRBJ1-5, with 7 positions matching TRBD1. The germline gives CDR1 MNHEY, CDR2 SMNVEV (reference sequence). The trim removed 6 bases at V and 5 bases at J, leaving 19 bases unmatched. The CDR3 has 18 residues. This CDR3 is CASSAQLLTGNEDQPQHF. The CDR3 DNA is TGTGCCAGCAGCGCCCAACTGTTGACAGGGAATGAAGATCAGCCCCAGCATTTT.

The V gene is TRBV6-6, the J gene TRBJ2-7, with 7 nucleotides matching TRBD1. In germline, CDR1 is MNHNY, CDR2 SVGAGI (reference sequence). The CDR3 is made up of 14 amino acids. V trimming: 8 bases; J trimming: 0 bases; junction bases outside the gene matches: 7. CDR3 protein: CASSGTASSYEQYF. CDR3 bases: TGTGCCAGCTCCGGGACAGCAAGCTCCTACGAGCAGTACTTC.

The chain couples TRBV7-2 to TRBJ2-1; no firm D call. V shed 0 bases and J shed 2 bases, with 8 bases lying between them. This CDR3 is built from 15 residues. Germline assignment: CDR1 SGHTA and CDR2 FQGNSA. CDR3 bases: TGTGCCAGCAGCTTAGCGGCGGCGCCCTACAATGAGCAGTTCTTC. This codes for CASSLAAAPYNEQFF.

The chain joins TRBV6-5 to TRBJ2-1; 10 nucleotides agree with TRBD1. Germline lookup yields CDR1 MNHEY and CDR2 SVGAGI. The CDR3 extends over 15 amino acids. With 5 bases clipped from V and 3 bases from J, the junction kept 4 bases outside the gene matches. The CDR3 nucleotides read TGTGCCAGCAGTCCGGGACAGGGGTTCTACAATGAGCAGTTCTTC. Its protein is CASSPGQGFYNEQFF.

The chain employs TRBV10-2 and TRBJ2-1, with D maybe TRBD1 (6 bases). This CDR3 is built from 15 residues. The germline V gene has CDR1 WSHSY and CDR2 SAAADI. The ends were cut back, 4 bases at V and 3 bases at J, with 13 bases in the middle. CDR3 region: CASSGGRSHYNEQFF. CDR3 bases: TGCGCCAGCAGTGGGGGGCGGAGCCACTACAATGAGCAGTTCTTC.